This T cell receptor (beta chain) was identified in a study of T cell clones after liver transplantation. Study overall: TCRbeta sequencing after a pre-transplant mixed lymphocyte reaction identified graft-donor-reactive clones, later tracked in post-transplant blood. Draws occurred before transplant, before withdrawal, and after complete or failed withdrawal.

This clone was found once. The CDR3 runs 16 residues. Trimming pared 4 bases from V and 7 bases from J, leaving 20 bases between. The germline V gene has CDR1 SGHRS and CDR2 YFSETQ. Assay: immunoSEQ multiplex PCR; the TCRdb copy retains only in-frame clones and omits some. The sample lists about 33,000 clones, about 94% occurring once. The source is a human patient who received a liver transplant. Some T cells may be supplied by the graft donor. This specimen was CD8+ T cells from blood, taken 12 months after liver transplant. The genes are TRBV5-1 and TRBJ2-2; a weak D match, TRBD1 (6 bases). The CDR3 is CASSPTAQGRGGELFF. CDR3 nucleotides: TGCGCCAGCAGCCCGACAGCCCAGGGGCGTGGCGGGGAGCTGTTTTTT.